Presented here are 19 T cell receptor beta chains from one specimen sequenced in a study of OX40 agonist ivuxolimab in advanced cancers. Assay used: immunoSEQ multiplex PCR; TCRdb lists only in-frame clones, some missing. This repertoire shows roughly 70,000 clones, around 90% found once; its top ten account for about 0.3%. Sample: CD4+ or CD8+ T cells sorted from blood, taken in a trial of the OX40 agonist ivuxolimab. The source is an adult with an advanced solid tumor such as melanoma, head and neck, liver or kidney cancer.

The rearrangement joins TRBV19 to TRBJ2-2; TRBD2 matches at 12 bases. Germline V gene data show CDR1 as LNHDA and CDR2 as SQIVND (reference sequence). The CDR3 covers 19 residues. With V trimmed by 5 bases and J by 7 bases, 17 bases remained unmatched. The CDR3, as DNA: TGTGCCAGTAGTCCAAACCCCCTAGCGGGAGGGCCGATAGGCGGGGAGCTGTTTTTT. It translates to CASSPNPLAGGPIGGELFF.

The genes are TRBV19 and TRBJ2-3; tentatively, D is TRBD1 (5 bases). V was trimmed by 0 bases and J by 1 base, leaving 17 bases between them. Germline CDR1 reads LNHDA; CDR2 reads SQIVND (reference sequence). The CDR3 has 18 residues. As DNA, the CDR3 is TGTGCCAGTAGTATAGATTTTCAGGGCGGACCCCGCACAGATACGCAGTATTTT. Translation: CASSIDFQGGPRTDTQYF.

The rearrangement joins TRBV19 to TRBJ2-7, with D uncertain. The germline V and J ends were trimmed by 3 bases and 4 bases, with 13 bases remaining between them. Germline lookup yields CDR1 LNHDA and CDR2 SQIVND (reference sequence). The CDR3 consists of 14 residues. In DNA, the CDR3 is TGTGCCAGTAGTATCTCCCTAGGAGAATACGAGCAGTACTTC. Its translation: CASSISLGEYEQYF. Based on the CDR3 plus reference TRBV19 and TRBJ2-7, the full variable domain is DGGITQSPKYLFRKEGQNVTLSCEQNLNHDAMYWYRQDPGQGLRLIYYSQIVNDFQKGDIAEGYSVSREKKESFPLTVTSAQKNPTAFYLCASSISLGEYEQYFGPGTRLTVT.

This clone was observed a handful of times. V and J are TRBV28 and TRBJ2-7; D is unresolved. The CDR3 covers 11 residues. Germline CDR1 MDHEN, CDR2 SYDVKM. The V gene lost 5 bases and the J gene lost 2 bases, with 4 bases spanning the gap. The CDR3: CASSVAYEQYF. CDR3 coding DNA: TGTGCCAGCAGTGTCGCCTACGAGCAGTACTTC.

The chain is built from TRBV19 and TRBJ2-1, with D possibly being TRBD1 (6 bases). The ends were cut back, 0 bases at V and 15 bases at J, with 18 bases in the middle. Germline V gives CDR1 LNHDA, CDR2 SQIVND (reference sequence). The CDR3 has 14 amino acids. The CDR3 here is CASSIEGARSRVFF. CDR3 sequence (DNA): TGTGCCAGTAGTATAGAGGGGGCCAGGTCCCGGGTGTTCTTC.

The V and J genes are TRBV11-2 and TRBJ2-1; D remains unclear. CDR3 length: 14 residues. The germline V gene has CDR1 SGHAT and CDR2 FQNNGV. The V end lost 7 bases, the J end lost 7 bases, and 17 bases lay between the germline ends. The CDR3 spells CASNIGLTDNEQFF. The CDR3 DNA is TGTGCCAGCAACATCGGGCTGACTGATAATGAGCAGTTCTTC.

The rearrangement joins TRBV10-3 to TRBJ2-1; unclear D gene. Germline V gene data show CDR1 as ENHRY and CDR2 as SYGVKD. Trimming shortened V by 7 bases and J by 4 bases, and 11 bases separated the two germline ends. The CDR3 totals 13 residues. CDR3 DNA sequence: TGTGCCATCACCTCCGGTGGGTACAATGAGCAGTTCTTC. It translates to CAITSGGYNEQFF.

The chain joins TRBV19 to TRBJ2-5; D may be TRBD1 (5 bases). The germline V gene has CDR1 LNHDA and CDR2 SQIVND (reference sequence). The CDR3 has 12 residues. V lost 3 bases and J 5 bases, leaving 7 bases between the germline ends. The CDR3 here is CASSIHRETQYF. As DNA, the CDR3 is TGTGCCAGTAGTATCCACAGGGAGACCCAGTACTTC.

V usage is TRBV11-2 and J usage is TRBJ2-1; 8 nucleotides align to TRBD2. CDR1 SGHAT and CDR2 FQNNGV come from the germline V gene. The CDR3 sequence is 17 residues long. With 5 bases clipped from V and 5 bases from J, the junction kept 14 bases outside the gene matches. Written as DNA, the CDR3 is TGTGCCAGCAGCCATGGACTAGCTCTTTTCCAGAACAATGAGCAGTTCTTC. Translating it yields CASSHGLALFQNNEQFF.

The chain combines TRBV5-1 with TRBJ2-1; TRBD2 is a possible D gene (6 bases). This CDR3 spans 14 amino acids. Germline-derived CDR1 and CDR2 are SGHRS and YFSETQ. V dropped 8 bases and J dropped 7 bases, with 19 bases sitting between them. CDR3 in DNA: TGCGCCAGTGGGGACCCTGGGGGGTTGAATGAGCAGTTCTTC. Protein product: CASGDPGGLNEQFF.

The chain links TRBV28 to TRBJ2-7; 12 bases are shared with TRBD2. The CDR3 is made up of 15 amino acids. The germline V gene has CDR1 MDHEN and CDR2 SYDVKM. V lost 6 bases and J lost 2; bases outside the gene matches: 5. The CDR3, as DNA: TGTGCCAGCAGCCGCGCTAGCGGGAGGGCCTACGAGCAGTACTTC. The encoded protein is CASSRASGRAYEQYF.

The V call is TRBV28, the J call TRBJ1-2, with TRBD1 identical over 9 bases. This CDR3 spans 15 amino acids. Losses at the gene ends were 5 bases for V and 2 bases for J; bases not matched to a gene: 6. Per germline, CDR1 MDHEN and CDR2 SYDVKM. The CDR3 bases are TGTGCCAGCAGTACAGGGGGCGCGGGGAACTATGGCTACACCTTC. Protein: CASSTGGAGNYGYTF.

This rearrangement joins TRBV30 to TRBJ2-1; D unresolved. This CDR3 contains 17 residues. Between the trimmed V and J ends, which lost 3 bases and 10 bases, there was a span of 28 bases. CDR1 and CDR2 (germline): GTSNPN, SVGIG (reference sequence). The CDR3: CAWSPGWAALLEREQFF. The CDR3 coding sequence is TGTGCCTGGAGCCCCGGATGGGCAGCGCTCCTCGAAAGGGAGCAGTTCTTC.

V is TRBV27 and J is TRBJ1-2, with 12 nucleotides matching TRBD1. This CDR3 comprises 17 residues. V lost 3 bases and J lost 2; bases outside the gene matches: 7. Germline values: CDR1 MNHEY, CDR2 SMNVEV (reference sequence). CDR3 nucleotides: TGTGCCAGCAGTTTCGCTGGGGGGACAGGGGGCAACTATGGCTACACCTTC. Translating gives CASSFAGGTGGNYGYTF.

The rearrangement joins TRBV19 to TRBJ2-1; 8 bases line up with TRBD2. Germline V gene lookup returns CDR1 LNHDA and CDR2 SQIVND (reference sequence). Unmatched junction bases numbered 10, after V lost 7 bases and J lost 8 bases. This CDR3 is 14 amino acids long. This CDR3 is CASIPAGAGDEQFF. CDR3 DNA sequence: TGTGCCAGTATCCCAGCGGGAGCGGGGGATGAGCAGTTCTTC. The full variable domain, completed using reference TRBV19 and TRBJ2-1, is DGGITQSPKYLFRKEGQNVTLSCEQNLNHDAMYWYRQDPGQGLRLIYYSQIVNDFQKGDIAEGYSVSREKKESFPLTVTSAQKNPTAFYLCASIPAGAGDEQFFGPGTRLTVL.

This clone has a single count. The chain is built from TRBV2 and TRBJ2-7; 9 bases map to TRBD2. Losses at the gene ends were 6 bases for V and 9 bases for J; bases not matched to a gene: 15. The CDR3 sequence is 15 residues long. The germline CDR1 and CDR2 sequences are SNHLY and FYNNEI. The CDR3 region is CASRIVAGVTEGQYF. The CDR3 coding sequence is TGTGCCAGCAGAATTGTAGCGGGAGTTACCGAAGGGCAGTACTTC. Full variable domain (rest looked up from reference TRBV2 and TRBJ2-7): EPEVTQTPSHQVTQMGQEVILRCVPISNHLYFYWYRQILGQKVEFLVSFYNNEISEKSEIFDDQFSVERPDGSNFTLKIRSTKLEDSAMYFCASRIVAGVTEGQYFGPGTRLTVT.

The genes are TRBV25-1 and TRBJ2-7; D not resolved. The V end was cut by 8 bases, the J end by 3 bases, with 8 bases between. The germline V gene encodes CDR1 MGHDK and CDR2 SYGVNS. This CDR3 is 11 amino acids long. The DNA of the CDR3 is TGTGCCAGCTCACGGATCTACGAGCAGTACTTC. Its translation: CASSRIYEQYF.

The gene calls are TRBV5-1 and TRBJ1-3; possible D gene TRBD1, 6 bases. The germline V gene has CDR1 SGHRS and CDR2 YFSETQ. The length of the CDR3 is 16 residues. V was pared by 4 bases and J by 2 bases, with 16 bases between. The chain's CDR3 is CASSPLGTGTGNTIYF. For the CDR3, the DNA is TGCGCCAGCAGCCCTTTAGGTACAGGGACTGGAAACACCATATATTTT.

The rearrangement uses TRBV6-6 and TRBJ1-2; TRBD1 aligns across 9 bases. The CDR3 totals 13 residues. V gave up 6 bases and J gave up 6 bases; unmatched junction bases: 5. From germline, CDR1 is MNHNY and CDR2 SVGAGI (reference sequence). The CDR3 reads CASSGQGNHGYTF. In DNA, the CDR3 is TGTGCCAGCAGCGGACAGGGGAACCATGGCTACACCTTC.